This T cell receptor (beta chain) was observed in a study of T cells in localized non-small cell lung cancer. The germline V gene has CDR1 SEHNR and CDR2 FQNEAQ (reference sequence). Trimming stripped 0 bases from V and 4 bases from J, with 5 bases between. The CDR3 covers 13 residues. Sequencing used immunoSEQ multiplex PCR; TCRdb keeps in-frame clones, though not all of them. The table includes 70,000 to 100,000 clones, approximately 90% detected once. The sequence derives from a woman aged 35 to 69 with stage II squamous cell lung carcinoma. J is TRBJ2-3 and V is TRBV7-9; D is uncertain. The specimen comprised PBMCs, sampled before any cancer treatment. Here the CDR3 DNA reads TGTGCCAGCAGCTTAGCGGGGTCAGATACGCAGTATTTT. Its translation: CASSLAGSDTQYF.